The source of this T cell receptor beta chain is a study of blood T cells in healthy people across ages. V dropped 4 bases and J dropped 7 bases, with 16 bases sitting between them. CDR3 length equals 14 residues. A second PCR, run for about 7 to 12 cycles, used a sample-barcoded 5' primer plus a J-beta primer mix. One entry per CDR3 protein results from TCRdb running MiXCR on the 5' RACE reads. The data show roughly 800,000 distinct CDR3 sequences, with around 25% seen just once and about 3% held by the top ten. This clonotype was picked up a small number of times. Without the conserved terminal phenylalanine or tryptophan, this CDR3 likely stems from a read error. The same data also went into a second study, on T cells of mothers and their children. That source reports: All RNA that had been extracted was used for cDNA synthesis at approximately 1.5 ug per 15 ul.

The sample comprised blood. The chain uses TRBV23-1 and TRBJ1-1, with TRBD1 as a possible D gene (6 bases). TRBV23-1 falls under the ORF class, with uncertain function. The sequence derives from a boy younger than 18 in good health. The DNA for the CDR3 is TGCGCCAGCAGTCCAGGGGCCCACAGCCATGAAGCTTTCTCT. Protein sequence: CASSPGAHSHEAFS.